Listed below are T cell receptor beta chains from one sample, sequenced in a study of early T cells in non-severe SARS-CoV-2 infection. TCRdb recomputed calls from the 5' RACE reads with MiXCR, one row per CDR3 protein. Here the sample spans around 65,000 distinct CDR3 sequences, 10% to 15% being singletons. Sequenced material: whole blood, taken at baseline. The receptors here all came from an adult who was a healthcare worker with PCR-confirmed SARS-CoV-2 infection or an uninfected control (not recorded which). Both conserved end residues are part of each CDR3. The D gene is left open where the match is weak. Expanded clones are given a class, and other clones once, few, many or no size at all.

j_gene,abundance,d_gene,len,v_gene,CDR3nt,CDR3aa
TRBJ2-7,-,-,15,TRBV28,TGTGCCAGCAGTTCTCCGGGACTGCCAAATTACGAGCAGTACTTC,CASSSPGLPNYEQYF
TRBJ2-6,few,-,15,TRBV15,TGTGCCACCAGACGCGCAACGGAGGGGAATCGCGTCCTGACTTTC,CATRRATEGNRVLTF
TRBJ1-1,-,TRBD1,12,TRBV9,TGTGCCAGGACAGGGGCGAACACTGAAGCTTTCTTT,CARTGANTEAFF
TRBJ2-4,-,-,12,TRBV12-5,TGTGCTAGGAGACAGGTCAAAAACATTCAGTACTTC,CARRQVKNIQYF
TRBJ1-3,few,-,14,TRBV5-6,TGTGCCAGCAGCTCCGGGACCTCTGGAAACACCATATATTTT,CASSSGTSGNTIYF
TRBJ2-2,-,TRBD2,17,TRBV4-1,TGCGCCAGCAGCCGCAACCCTAGCGGGGATCCGACCGGGGAGCTGTTTTTT,CASSRNPSGDPTGELFF
TRBJ2-3,many,TRBD2,17,TRBV7-9,TGTGCCAGCAGCTCGGGACTAGCGGGGGGATACACAGATACGCAGTATTTT,CASSSGLAGGYTDTQYF
TRBJ2-3,few,-,14,TRBV29-1,TGCAGCGTTGGGGGACCGGATTTCACAGATACGCAGTATTTT,CSVGGPDFTDTQYF
TRBJ2-5,-,-,13,TRBV2,TGTGCCAGCAGCCCACTCTACCAAGAGACCCAGTACTTC,CASSPLYQETQYF
TRBJ1-2,-,-,14,TRBV27,TGTGCCAGCAGTTTCATGGCAGGGGACTATGGCTACACCTTC,CASSFMAGDYGYTF
TRBJ1-2,-,TRBD1,17,TRBV7-8,TGTGCCAGCAGCTTTTCTACTCCCGGGACAGGATCCTATGGCTACACCTTC,CASSFSTPGTGSYGYTF
TRBJ1-1,many,-,14,TRBV28,TGTGCCAGCAGTCGTATAACGTGGGACACTGAAGCTTTCTTT,CASSRITWDTEAFF
TRBJ2-1,-,TRBD2,15,TRBV19,TGTGCCAGTAGATACGGCGGGGGAGTCTACAATGAGCAGTTCTTC,CASRYGGGVYNEQFF
TRBJ2-4,many,-,15,TRBV12-3/TRBV12-4,TGTGCCAGCAGTTTTAGAGGGAAGGACAAAAACATTCAGTACTTC,CASSFRGKDKNIQYF
TRBJ2-2,few,-,14,TRBV6-2/TRBV6-3,TGTGCCAGCAGTTATCTGGGGTACACCGGGGAGCTGTTTTTT,CASSYLGYTGELFF
TRBJ1-1,many,TRBD1,14,TRBV20-1,TGCAGTGCTTCTCAGTCGACAGGGACTCTCGAAGCTTTCTTT,CSASQSTGTLEAFF
TRBJ1-2,few,-,13,TRBV12-3/TRBV12-4,TGTGCCAGCAGTTTAAGTCAGAACTATGGCTACACCTTC,CASSLSQNYGYTF
TRBJ2-7,-,TRBD2,13,TRBV20-1,TGCAGTGCAGTCGGGACTAGCGGGAACGAGCAGTACTTC,CSAVGTSGNEQYF
TRBJ2-1,many,TRBD1,13,TRBV3-1,TGTGCCAGCAGCCGGACAGGGGACAATGAGCAGTTCTTC,CASSRTGDNEQFF
TRBJ2-5,few,-,11,TRBV12-3/TRBV12-4,TGTGCCAGCGCCAGACAAGAGACCCAGTACTTC,CASARQETQYF
TRBJ1-1,-,-,16,TRBV12-5,TGTGCTAGTGGTTTGGTATTGGCAGGGAGAGGCACTGAAGCTTTCTTT,CASGLVLAGRGTEAFF
TRBJ2-3,many,TRBD2,15,TRBV7-6,TGTGCCAGCAGCTTTCCGGGGGGGCCTACAGATACGCAGTATTTT,CASSFPGGPTDTQYF
TRBJ1-1,-,-,15,TRBV5-1,TGCGCCAGCAGCCTCAAACCGTTAGGGGACACTGAAGCTTTCTTT,CASSLKPLGDTEAFF
TRBJ2-3,few,-,14,TRBV2,TGTGCCAGCACCATAAAAGGGGGCACAGATACGCAGTATTTT,CASTIKGGTDTQYF
TRBJ2-1,few,TRBD1,12,TRBV2,TGTGCCAGCAGTACCGGGACAGGGAAGGAGTTCTTC,CASSTGTGKEFF
TRBJ1-1,many,TRBD1,14,TRBV30,TGTGCCTGGACCCGGACAGGTACCCGCACTGAAGCTTTCTTT,CAWTRTGTRTEAFF
TRBJ1-2,-,TRBD1,11,TRBV12-3/TRBV12-4,TGTGCCAGCACCCAGGACAGGGGCTACACCTTC,CASTQDRGYTF
TRBJ2-3,many,-,16,TRBV27,TGTGCCAGCAGACCTCCTTCGGGACGATTACGGGTTACGCAGTATTTT,CASRPPSGRLRVTQYF
TRBJ2-2,-,-,13,TRBV9,TGTGCCAGCAGGGGGGCTGGAACCGGGGAGCTGTTTTTT,CASRGAGTGELFF
TRBJ1-4,many,-,13,TRBV2,TGTGCCAGCAGTCGCATAGGGGATGAAAAACTGTTTTTT,CASSRIGDEKLFF
TRBJ2-1,few,-,11,TRBV24-1,TGTGCCACCAGTGATTACAATGAGCAGTTCTTC,CATSDYNEQFF
TRBJ2-7,few,-,15,TRBV11-2,TGTGCCAGCAGCACCGCCGGGACACTAAGCTACGAGCAGTACTTC,CASSTAGTLSYEQYF
TRBJ1-3,-,-,14,TRBV4-3,TGCGCCAGCAGCCGTCTCAGGACGGACAACACCATATATTTT,CASSRLRTDNTIYF
TRBJ2-1,many,-,15,TRBV9,TGTGCCAGCAGCTTCAGCGCGGCCTCCTACAATGAGCAGTTCTTC,CASSFSAASYNEQFF
TRBJ2-3,few,TRBD2,17,TRBV5-1,TGCGCCAGCAGCCTCCCCCGCAGCGGGGCGTACACAGATACGCAGTATTTT,CASSLPRSGAYTDTQYF
TRBJ1-6,few,-,12,TRBV28,TGTGCCAGCAGTTTAATCTACTCACCCCTCCACTTT,CASSLIYSPLHF
TRBJ2-1,-,-,12,TRBV29-1,TGCAGCGTTGGGTTGTTGGGCAATGAGCAGTTCTTC,CSVGLLGNEQFF
TRBJ2-1,few,TRBD2,14,TRBV29-1,TGCAGCGTTGATTGGCGGGAGATCGGCAATGAGCAGTTCTTC,CSVDWREIGNEQFF
TRBJ2-6,-,-,15,TRBV12-3/TRBV12-4,TGTGCCAGCAGACCAGGGGCCTCTGGGGCCAACGTCCTGACTTTC,CASRPGASGANVLTF
TRBJ2-1,-,-,16,TRBV28,TGTGCCAGCAGTTTAATATCGGGGAACTCCTACAATGAGCAGTTCTTC,CASSLISGNSYNEQFF
TRBJ1-6,-,TRBD1,11,TRBV6-2/TRBV6-3,TGTGCCAGCGCGACAGGGACACCCCTCCACTTT,CASATGTPLHF
TRBJ2-1,-,-,15,TRBV11-3,TGTGCCAGCAGCCTCCCGGGGGCGTCCTACAATGAGCAGTTCTTC,CASSLPGASYNEQFF
TRBJ1-6,many,-,13,TRBV12-3/TRBV12-4,TGTGCCAGCAGTTTGAATGGAGGGTCACCCCTCCACTTT,CASSLNGGSPLHF
TRBJ2-1,few,TRBD2,14,TRBV7-9,TGTGCCAGCGCAGGACTAGCGGGTTACAATGAGCAGTTCTTC,CASAGLAGYNEQFF
TRBJ1-2,few,TRBD1,15,TRBV5-6,TGTGCCAGCAGCTTGAAGACAGGGGACCACTATGGCTACACCTTC,CASSLKTGDHYGYTF
TRBJ2-1,-,-,11,TRBV12-3/TRBV12-4,TGTGCCAGCAGTTCTGACAATGAGCAGTTCTTC,CASSSDNEQFF
TRBJ2-1,-,-,14,TRBV5-1,TGCGCCAGCAGCTTGGGTGGGAGAGGCGATGAGCAGTTCTTC,CASSLGGRGDEQFF
TRBJ2-7,once,-,14,TRBV11-2,TGTGCCAGCAGCTTAGAGGGGACCTCCTACGAGCAGTACTTC,CASSLEGTSYEQYF
TRBJ2-4,many,-,16,TRBV19,TGTGCCAGTAGTATGAGGTCAGGGGACCCCAAAAACATTCAGTACTTC,CASSMRSGDPKNIQYF
TRBJ2-5,few,-,14,TRBV5-1,TGCGCCAGCAGCCCTATGGACGGGGAAGAGACCCAGTACTTC,CASSPMDGEETQYF
TRBJ1-2,-,-,13,TRBV7-2,TGTGCCAGCAGCTTAAGGGGAAGCTATGGCTACACCTTC,CASSLRGSYGYTF
TRBJ1-1,-,TRBD1,14,TRBV7-2,TGTGCCAGCAGCTTAGTTTTAGGACAGGGAGAAGCTTTCTTT,CASSLVLGQGEAFF
TRBJ1-6,-,-,16,TRBV2,TGTGCCAGCAGTGGTAAGGGGCTACTAAGGATTTCACCCCTCCACTTT,CASSGKGLLRISPLHF
TRBJ2-3,few,TRBD2,13,TRBV3-1,TGTGCCAGCAGCCAAGGGGCGGGACTAGCGGGACCTTTT,CASSQGAGLAGPF
TRBJ2-7,-,-,15,TRBV11-3,TGTGCCAGCAGCTTAGAATCAGGGGCAAAGTACGAGCAGTACTTC,CASSLESGAKYEQYF
TRBJ2-2,-,-,16,TRBV5-6,TGTGCCAGCACCCGTAGGGGGGACCAACGCTCCGGGGAGCTGTTTTTT,CASTRRGDQRSGELFF
TRBJ2-2,few,-,13,TRBV24-1,TGTGCCACCAGTGACTACTTAGACGGGGAGCTGTTTTTT,CATSDYLDGELFF
TRBJ1-2,many,-,14,TRBV20-1,TGCAGTGCTGACCGGGACGGAATAAACTATGGCTACACCTTC,CSADRDGINYGYTF
TRBJ2-2,-,TRBD1,15,TRBV27,TGTGCCAGCAGTTTTTCCGGGACAGGGCTCGGGGAGCTGTTTTTT,CASSFSGTGLGELFF